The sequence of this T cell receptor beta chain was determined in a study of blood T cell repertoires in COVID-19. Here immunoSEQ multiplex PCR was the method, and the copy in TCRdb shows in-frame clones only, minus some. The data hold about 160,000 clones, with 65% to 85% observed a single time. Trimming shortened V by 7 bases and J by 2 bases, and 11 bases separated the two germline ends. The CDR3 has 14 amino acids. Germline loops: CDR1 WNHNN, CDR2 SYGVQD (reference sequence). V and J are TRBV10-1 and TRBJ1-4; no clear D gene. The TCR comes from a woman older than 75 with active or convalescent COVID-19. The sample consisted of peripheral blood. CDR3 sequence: CASTISETNEKLFF. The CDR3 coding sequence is TGCGCCAGCACTATATCTGAGACTAATGAAAAACTGTTTTTT.